The entry below describes one TCR beta chain. Its antigen target is currently unknown. Per-base qualities were not stored, and no clone one base away is much larger. Whole blood was collected in K2EDTA tubes by collaborating institutions according to the institutions' own protocols. For TCRbeta analysis, collaborator samples were shipped as frozen whole blood, as isolated PBMCs, or as DNA extracted from either sample type. TCRbeta CDR3 regions were amplified from genomic DNA using the immunoSEQ Assay, a bias-controlled multiplex PCR. The original methods were these. The number of nucleated cells in each sample was estimated by amplification of reference gene primers within the assay. To quantify the absolute abundance of each unique TCRbeta CDR3 rearrangement, sequence reads were collapsed and filtered. For each sample, productive Simpson clonality was calculated by taking the square root of Simpson's diversity index across productive rearrangements. Drawn from immuneACCESS, this table holds only the in-frame rearrangements with V and J called that TCRdb kept. Clones are partly lost; checked studies trace under half to an unresolved V gene and leave the rest unexplained. That table is the source of V, J and clone size, and D and trimming were worked out from the DNA. The sample table holds over 120,000 clones, of which around nine tenths were seen once. Over 8.5% of the sample is taken by the ten largest.

The data belong to a study of blood T cell repertoires in COVID-19 (dated by TCRdb to 2018 to 2021). With respect to the entire study: Samples covering the acute and convalescent phases of COVID-19 were provided by collaborators in the United States, Italy and Spain. The prospective study material was composed of cDNA or gDNA derived from T cells, B-cell-depleted T cells, or PBMCs. The dataset comprised deeply sampled blood TCRbeta repertoires from subjects exposed to, actively infected with, or recovered from COVID-19. The repertoires were released in a freely available public database intended as a resource for research on the immune response to SARS-CoV-2. Samples came from the ongoing ImmuneRACE study (first 160 participants) plus 1,254 subjects from 6 global collaborators. A de-identified subject ID, COVID-19 status, age in years and sex were almost always included in the sample metadata. Where available, HLA class I and class II types were obtained from metadata supplied by the sample provider rather than from assay-based typing. The paper's findings and limits, for the study overall: How much clinical and demographic metadata was included differed by source and by participant, and the metadata was provided uncurated.

Looking up the germline V gene yields CDR1 SNHLY and CDR2 FYNNEI. The CDR3, from cysteine to phenylalanine, totals 12 residues. The kept DNA is CDR3 alone, 36 bases in frame from the first base. The trim is 2 bases for V and 10 bases for J, with a gap of 11 bases between the germline ends. Recombination joined TRBV2 with TRBJ1-1; the D gene is perhaps TRBD1, on 6 matching bases. The sequencing input was peripheral blood. This TCR derives from a woman aged 50 to 60 with active or convalescent COVID-19. The bases read TGTGCCAGCAGTGAAAGGGACATCTCAGCTTTCTTT. This encodes CASSERDISAFF.